A selection of T cell receptor beta chains follows, all from one sample in a study of blood T cells in healthy people across ages. TCRdb reprocessed the 5' RACE reads via MiXCR and lists one record per CDR3 protein. The table records some 890,000 distinct CDR3 sequences, just under 30% of them present only once. Separately, the same data were catalogued under a study of T cells of mothers and their children.

Sequencing was done on a sample of blood. These TCRs come from a middle-aged woman in good health. Each CDR3 is given with its conserved first and last residue. Rows give clone size only sometimes, using once, few, many, or a class for an expanded clone.

v_call cdr3_length clone_size cdr3_aa
TRBV28 14 - CASSFFTAHQPQHF
TRBV2 16 - CASKTTSGGRTDTQYF
TRBV6-5 17 - CASSYLRRGPTNYEQYF
TRBV10-3 14 many CATKGQSSTDTQYF
TRBV29-1 15 - CSVGGGHSLSDTQYF
TRBV12-3/TRBV12-4 16 few CASIQTGQSGANVLTF
TRBV19 11 - CASSIGRVQYF
TRBV9 15 once CASSVEGQEDEKLFF
TRBV7-9 12 - CASTTGVNEQFF
TRBV2 13 - CASQGGPNEKLFF
TRBV15 19 - CATSRDVPGQGPNRDTQYF
TRBV25-1 13 many CASSGGISGGYTF
TRBV4-3 17 many CASSQDWTGSFTDTQYF
TRBV6-5 14 - CASRRQGSNSPLHF
TRBV28 14 - CANPSGGINNEQFF
TRBV29-1 12 few CSVRDTDTEAFF
TRBV7-8 16 - CASSLPGVGVDEKLFF
TRBV29-1 11 few CSGDTNYGYTF
TRBV19 15 few CASSIEDRTNSPLHF
TRBV29-1 13 - CSVAGGTWNEQYF
TRBV5-6 14 - CASSLGTGTFGYTF
TRBV12-3/TRBV12-4 13 - CASRRQGDSPLHF
TRBV5-4 13 few CASSADSKNIQYF
TRBV29-1 14 many CSVVPRDRPYEQYF
TRBV7-9 15 few CASSSQGGGNTEAFF
TRBV28 18 few CASSQGGGGAPSTDTQYF
TRBV12-3/TRBV12-4 14 few CASRRDSAGETQYF
TRBV29-1 15 - CSAVPGQGSDTEAFF
TRBV7-8 14 once CTSSLEYQGGGAFF
TRBV5-6 16 - CASSLFGTSGEETQYF
TRBV27 14 - CAGSDTFSTDTQYF
TRBV28 18 once CASSLRRPDTSYNSPLHF
TRBV7-8 16 few CASSLGDRVPNQPQHF
TRBV6-6 12 - CASRWEADEQFF
TRBV7-2 14 few CASSPVFSYNEQFF
TRBV7-3 16 - CASSFPASGGARELFF
TRBV20-1 11 - CSARGSNEQFF
TRBV12-3/TRBV12-4 13 - CASSRQAGYGYTF
TRBV28 17 many CASSPLHLAGLEETQYF
TRBV9 14 - CASSYEPELDEQFF
TRBV6-4 15 once CASSDGLAGRTEQFF
TRBV20-1 12 - CSARGDGVGEYF
TRBV20-1 15 many CSARVVTWGSSEQYF
TRBV5-3 14 - CARSRRALTGTQYF
TRBV29-1 14 many CSVGGGLAGHGQYF
TRBV29-1 11 many CSGQNTGELFF
TRBV4-1 17 - CASSQNGLAGFQETQYF
TRBV7-2 11 - CASSLTGYQHF
TRBV3-1 12 - CASSSDSREQFF
TRBV29-1 13 many CRGGGQGYDTQYF
TRBV24-1 13 few CATSDLRGLAQFF
TRBV2 13 - CARATSGAYEQYF
TRBV20-1 13 many CSARVLGFTEAFF
TRBV12-3/TRBV12-4 16 few CASSFWGQGPKETQYF